Listed below are T cell receptor beta chains from one sample, sequenced in a study of identical twins' blood T cells. One entry per CDR3 protein, called by TCRdb with MiXCR from the 5' RACE reads. The table has 300,000 to 450,000 distinct CDR3 sequences, about 28% seen once. Sequencing was performed on PBMCs. The receptors stem from a woman aged 18-50 years in good health. Both conserved end residues are part of each CDR3. Fields, in order: J gene, V gene, CDR3 length, D gene, clone size, CDR3 protein, CDR3 DNA. A D gene is named only where the DNA matches it firmly. Size tells how often a clone was seen (once, few, many) or the class of an expanded clone, and some rows leave it out.

J: TRBJ2-5; V: TRBV12-3/TRBV12-4; length: 16; D: TRBD2; size: NA; CDR3: CVSSGGLAGVGETQYF; DNA: TGTGTCAGCAGCGGTGGACTAGCGGGAGTGGGAGAGACCCAGTACTTC
J: TRBJ2-1; V: TRBV7-2; length: 14; D: NA; size: NA; CDR3: CAGSLDPTYNEQFF; DNA: TGTGCCGGCAGCTTGGACCCTACCTACAATGAGCAGTTCTTC
J: TRBJ2-1; V: TRBV12-5; length: 21; D: TRBD2; size: NA; CDR3: CASGLVPLGLAGSTSYNEQFF; DNA: TGTGCTAGTGGTTTGGTCCCTTTGGGACTAGCGGGATCAACCTCCTACAATGAGCAGTTCTTC
J: TRBJ1-1; V: TRBV9; length: 14; D: NA; size: many; CDR3: CASSSYGVNTEAFF; DNA: TGTGCCAGCAGCTCCTATGGAGTGAACACTGAAGCTTTCTTT
J: TRBJ1-3; V: TRBV7-8; length: 16; D: NA; size: few; CDR3: CASSSFRWDSGNTIYF; DNA: TGTGCCAGCAGCTCTTTTAGGTGGGACTCTGGAAACACCATATATTTT
J: TRBJ1-5; V: TRBV27; length: 14; D: NA; size: once; CDR3: CASSVHGHNQPQHF; DNA: TGTGCCAGCAGTGTCCACGGTCACAATCAGCCCCAGCATTTT
J: TRBJ2-2; V: TRBV10-3; length: 17; D: NA; size: NA; CDR3: CAISNPHREAWTGELFF; DNA: TGTGCCATCAGTAACCCCCACAGGGAGGCTTGGACCGGGGAGCTGTTTTTT
J: TRBJ2-4; V: TRBV2; length: 15; D: NA; size: NA; CDR3: CASSEDLLAKNIQYF; DNA: TGTGCCAGCAGTGAGGACTTACTAGCCAAAAACATTCAGTACTTC
J: TRBJ1-4; V: TRBV5-1; length: 15; D: NA; size: NA; CDR3: CATSRSGGTNEKLFF; DNA: TGCGCCACCTCCCGATCCGGGGGGACTAATGAAAAACTGTTTTTT
J: TRBJ1-1; V: TRBV7-9; length: 12; D: NA; size: few; CDR3: CASSLVGTGAFF; DNA: TGTGCCAGCAGCTTAGTTGGGACCGGAGCTTTCTTT
J: TRBJ1-1; V: TRBV18; length: 15; D: TRBD1; size: NA; CDR3: CASSLQTGSNTEAFF; DNA: TGTGCCAGCTCTCTTCAGACAGGGTCGAACACTGAAGCTTTCTTT
J: TRBJ1-5; V: TRBV29-1; length: 14; D: NA; size: many; CDR3: CSVTKGGGNQPQHF; DNA: TGCAGCGTTACTAAAGGGGGGGGCAATCAGCCCCAGCATTTT
J: TRBJ2-7; V: TRBV6-2/TRBV6-3; length: 15; D: NA; size: NA; CDR3: CASSYSSRGVFGQYF; DNA: TGTGCCAGCAGTTACTCCAGCAGGGGAGTGTTCGGGCAGTACTTC
J: TRBJ2-1; V: TRBV20-1; length: 11; D: NA; size: NA; CDR3: CSARAPEQQFF; DNA: TGCAGTGCTAGAGCCCCCGAGCAGCAGTTCTTC
J: TRBJ1-1; V: TRBV6-6; length: 13; D: NA; size: NA; CDR3: CASSYREPPEAFF; DNA: TGTGCCAGCAGTTACAGGGAACCACCTGAAGCTTTCTTT
J: TRBJ2-7; V: TRBV6-5; length: 13; D: NA; size: once; CDR3: CASSRTDINEQYF; DNA: TGTGCCAGCAGTAGGACAGATATCAACGAGCAGTACTTC
J: TRBJ1-1; V: TRBV10-3; length: 14; D: NA; size: many; CDR3: CAISSTGGRAEAFF; DNA: TGTGCCATCAGTTCGACAGGAGGTAGGGCTGAAGCTTTCTTT
J: TRBJ2-3; V: TRBV12-3/TRBV12-4; length: 13; D: NA; size: few; CDR3: CASSREFADTQYF; DNA: TGTGCCAGCAGTCGGGAGTTCGCAGATACGCAGTATTTT
J: TRBJ1-2; V: TRBV3-1; length: 16; D: NA; size: NA; CDR3: CASSLATPRVISRYTF; DNA: TGTGCCAGCAGCCTCGCGACCCCCAGGGTAATTTCTCGCTACACCTTC
J: TRBJ1-5; V: TRBV7-9; length: 16; D: NA; size: NA; CDR3: CASSSPGHYSNQPQHF; DNA: TGTGCCAGCAGCTCTCCGGGACACTATAGCAATCAGCCCCAGCATTTT
J: TRBJ2-3; V: TRBV7-8; length: 11; D: NA; size: NA; CDR3: CASGGHDTQYF; DNA: TGTGCCAGCGGGGGGCACGATACGCAGTATTTT
J: TRBJ1-1; V: TRBV20-1; length: 12; D: TRBD1; size: few; CDR3: CSASTGDFEAFF; DNA: TGCAGTGCTAGCACAGGGGACTTTGAAGCTTTCTTT
J: TRBJ1-5; V: TRBV2; length: 14; D: TRBD1; size: few; CDR3: CASTQWDRYQPQHF; DNA: TGTGCCAGCACCCAGTGGGACAGGTATCAGCCCCAGCATTTT
J: TRBJ1-1; V: TRBV29-1; length: 13; D: TRBD1; size: NA; CDR3: CSGGTGGGGEAFF; DNA: TGCAGCGGCGGGACAGGGGGCGGCGGGGAAGCTTTCTTT
J: TRBJ1-1; V: TRBV27; length: 15; D: NA; size: NA; CDR3: CASSLSPGANTEAFF; DNA: TGTGCCAGCAGTTTATCTCCCGGAGCGAACACTGAAGCTTTCTTT
J: TRBJ1-3; V: TRBV6-1; length: 13; D: TRBD1; size: NA; CDR3: CASRDRGGNTIYF; DNA: TGTGCCAGCAGGGACAGGGGAGGAAACACCATATATTTT
J: TRBJ2-5; V: TRBV10-3; length: 14; D: NA; size: NA; CDR3: CAISSVRDQETQYF; DNA: TGTGCCATCAGTTCAGTTAGGGACCAAGAGACCCAGTACTTC
J: TRBJ2-3; V: TRBV9; length: 16; D: TRBD1; size: NA; CDR3: CASSVISGTGADTQYF; DNA: TGTGCCAGCAGCGTAATTTCCGGGACAGGGGCAGATACGCAGTATTTT
J: TRBJ1-4; V: TRBV7-9; length: 16; D: NA; size: NA; CDR3: CASSLGRVKANEKLFF; DNA: TGTGCCAGCAGCTTAGGACGGGTGAAGGCTAATGAAAAACTGTTTTTT
J: TRBJ1-6; V: TRBV27; length: 14; D: NA; size: NA; CDR3: CASSLAWRDSPLHF; DNA: TGTGCCAGCAGTTTAGCTTGGCGTGACTCACCCCTCCACTTT
J: TRBJ2-7; V: TRBV27; length: 15; D: NA; size: NA; CDR3: CASSLYGIRAREQYF; DNA: TGTGCCAGCAGTTTATACGGGATAAGGGCTCGCGAGCAGTACTTC
J: TRBJ2-1; V: TRBV6-5; length: 15; D: NA; size: NA; CDR3: CASSRVLSSYNEQFF; DNA: TGTGCCAGCAGCCGTGTATTGAGCTCCTACAATGAGCAGTTCTTC
J: TRBJ2-3; V: TRBV20-1; length: 15; D: TRBD2; size: few; CDR3: CSASGLAGGLDTQYF; DNA: TGCAGTGCTAGCGGACTAGCGGGGGGATTAGATACGCAGTATTTT
J: TRBJ2-3; V: TRBV7-2; length: 18; D: TRBD2; size: few; CDR3: CASSLGLGTSGRTDTQYF; DNA: TGTGCCAGCAGCTTAGGGCTTGGGACTAGCGGGAGAACAGATACGCAGTATTTT
J: TRBJ2-3; V: TRBV20-1; length: 15; D: NA; size: few; CDR3: CSALGWGRLSDTQYF; DNA: TGCAGTGCGCTGGGGTGGGGGCGTCTATCAGATACGCAGTATTTT
J: TRBJ2-7; V: TRBV2; length: 15; D: TRBD2; size: many; CDR3: CASRAGVAGVGEQYF; DNA: TGTGCCAGCAGAGCCGGAGTAGCGGGAGTAGGAGAGCAGTACTTC
J: TRBJ1-1; V: TRBV29-1; length: 16; D: TRBD1; size: NA; CDR3: CSVEPLTGGEGTEAFF; DNA: TGCAGCGTGGAACCCTTAACAGGGGGCGAGGGCACTGAAGCTTTCTTT
J: TRBJ1-1; V: TRBV27; length: 14; D: NA; size: many; CDR3: CASSLKSWGTEAFF; DNA: TGTGCCAGCAGTTTAAAAAGCTGGGGCACTGAAGCTTTCTTT
J: TRBJ2-3; V: TRBV20-1; length: 13; D: TRBD2; size: NA; CDR3: CSARERLAGRQYF; DNA: TGCAGTGCTAGAGAGAGACTAGCGGGAAGGCAGTATTTT
J: TRBJ1-2; V: TRBV7-2; length: 14; D: NA; size: NA; CDR3: CASSLDARNYGYTF; DNA: TGTGCCAGCAGCTTAGACGCCAGAAACTATGGCTACACCTTC
J: TRBJ1-5; V: TRBV20-1; length: 13; D: NA; size: few; CDR3: CSASWGPNQPQHF; DNA: TGCAGTGCCTCGTGGGGGCCTAATCAGCCCCAGCATTTT
J: TRBJ2-2; V: TRBV12-5; length: 16; D: NA; size: NA; CDR3: CASGLVILANTGELFF; DNA: TGTGCTAGTGGTTTGGTAATCCTAGCGAACACCGGGGAGCTGTTTTTT
J: TRBJ2-1; V: TRBV24-1; length: 15; D: NA; size: few; CDR3: CATSILMTRTNEQFF; DNA: TGTGCCACCAGCATCCTGATGACGCGGACCAATGAGCAGTTCTTC
J: TRBJ1-1; V: TRBV10-2; length: 14; D: TRBD1; size: few; CDR3: CASTSDRGRIEAFF; DNA: TGCGCCAGCACCTCAGACAGGGGGCGGATTGAAGCTTTCTTT
J: TRBJ2-7; V: TRBV20-1; length: 16; D: TRBD2; size: once; CDR3: CSARSVTAGGTYEQYF; DNA: TGCAGTGCTCGGAGTGTAACAGCGGGAGGAACCTACGAGCAGTACTTC
J: TRBJ1-1; V: TRBV6-5; length: 14; D: NA; size: few; CDR3: CASSNSRGNTEAFF; DNA: TGTGCCAGCAGCAACTCACGTGGGAACACTGAAGCTTTCTTT
J: TRBJ1-2; V: TRBV12-3/TRBV12-4; length: 16; D: TRBD1; size: many; CDR3: CASMRGAGQGINGYTF; DNA: TGTGCCAGCATGCGGGGAGCCGGACAGGGTATAAATGGCTACACCTTC
J: TRBJ1-6; V: TRBV6-5; length: 14; D: NA; size: NA; CDR3: CASSYSGRNSPLHF; DNA: TGTGCCAGCAGTTACTCAGGGAGGAATTCACCCCTCCACTTT
J: TRBJ2-5; V: TRBV20-1; length: 13; D: NA; size: NA; CDR3: CTAGPSGQETQYF; DNA: TGCACCGCAGGTCCCAGCGGCCAAGAGACCCAGTACTTC
J: TRBJ2-5; V: TRBV27; length: 14; D: TRBD1; size: NA; CDR3: CASRNSGTEETQYF; DNA: TGTGCCAGCAGGAATTCCGGGACAGAAGAGACCCAGTACTTC